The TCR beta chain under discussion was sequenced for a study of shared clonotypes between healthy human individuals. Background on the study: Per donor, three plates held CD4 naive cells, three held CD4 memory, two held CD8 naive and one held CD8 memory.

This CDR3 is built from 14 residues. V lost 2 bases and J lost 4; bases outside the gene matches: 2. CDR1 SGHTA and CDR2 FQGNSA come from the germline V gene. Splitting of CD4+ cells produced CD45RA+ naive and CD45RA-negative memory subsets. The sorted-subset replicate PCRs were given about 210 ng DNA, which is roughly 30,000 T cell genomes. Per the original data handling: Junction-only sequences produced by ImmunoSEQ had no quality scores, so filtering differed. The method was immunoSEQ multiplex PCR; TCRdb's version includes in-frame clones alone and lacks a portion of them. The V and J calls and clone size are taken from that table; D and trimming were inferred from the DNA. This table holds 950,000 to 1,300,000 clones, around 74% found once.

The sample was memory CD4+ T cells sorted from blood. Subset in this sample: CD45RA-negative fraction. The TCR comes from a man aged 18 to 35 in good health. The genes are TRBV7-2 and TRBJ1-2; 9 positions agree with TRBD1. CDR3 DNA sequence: TGTGCCAGCAGCTTACAACAGGGGGCCTATGGCTACACCTTC. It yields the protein CASSLQQGAYGYTF.